These 26 T cell receptor beta chains were all obtained from the same sample, sequenced in a study of fetal regulatory T cell absence and autoimmunity. Sequencing was performed with immunoSEQ multiplex PCR; in TCRdb, only in-frame clones are kept and a portion is missing. This sample has 95,000 to 100,000 clones, with roughly 78% found just once. The material sequenced was pancreas tissue. The receptors originated from a male donor with IPEX syndrome.

The CDR3 loop is CASSENGNTIYF. DNA for the CDR3: TGTGCCAGCAGTGAAAATGGAAACACCATATATTTT. The chain is built from TRBV2 and TRBJ1-3; D remains unclear. Germline V CDR1 and CDR2: SNHLY, FYNNEI. V was cut by 2 bases and J by 3 bases, with 2 bases left in between. This CDR3 has 12 amino acids.

This clone was observed a single time. The V and J genes are TRBV10-2 and TRBJ2-2, with unresolved D. The CDR3 loop spans 12 amino acids. V lost 8 bases and J lost 6, with 10 bases in between. From germline, CDR1 is WSHSY and CDR2 SAAADI. CDR3 bases: TGCGCCAGCGCGGCAATTCCCGGGGAGCTGTTTTTT. This codes for CASAAIPGELFF.

This clone was counted once. V is TRBV4-1 and J is TRBJ2-5, with D hard to call. The V gene lost 10 bases and the J gene lost 0 bases, with 9 bases spanning the gap. The CDR3 consists of 12 residues. The germline V gene has CDR1 MGHRA and CDR2 YSYEKL. The CDR3 region is CATLGYQETQYF. In DNA, the CDR3 is TGCGCCACCCTAGGGTACCAAGAGACCCAGTACTTC.

This chain links TRBV9 with TRBJ1-3, with a tentative D call TRBD1 (5 bases). Trimming removed 0 bases from V and 0 bases from J, with 7 bases in between. CDR3 size: 15 residues. Germline-derived CDR1 and CDR2 are SGDLS and YYNGEE. CDR3 DNA sequence: TGTGCCAGCAGCGTAGCGGACACCTCTGGAAACACCATATATTTT. Encoded protein: CASSVADTSGNTIYF.

V is TRBV5-1 and J is TRBJ2-2; 8 bases are a match to TRBD1. The CDR3 totals 16 residues. Germline assignment: CDR1 SGHRS and CDR2 YFSETQ. V dropped 0 bases and J dropped 0; count of bases not matched to a gene: 1. CDR3 region: CASSLVQGANTGELFF. CDR3 bases: TGCGCCAGCAGCTTGGTACAGGGGGCGAACACCGGGGAGCTGTTTTTT.

This chain connects TRBV7-9 to TRBJ1-3; TRBD1 is a possible D gene (5 bases). CDR1 is SEHNR, CDR2 FQNEAQ, per germline (reference sequence). V was trimmed by 3 bases and J by 0 bases, leaving 6 bases between them. The CDR3 loop spans 14 amino acids. The CDR3 DNA is TGTGCCAGCAGCTTGACAGACTCTGGAAACACCATATATTTT. Protein sequence: CASSLTDSGNTIYF.

Comments on this clone: The junction and the germline gene differ at one end; a read error may be behind it. The chain recombines TRBV7-7 with TRBJ2-7; no definite D call. Germline CDR1 is SSHAT and CDR2 is FNYEAQ (reference sequence). The CDR3 covers 15 residues. The CDR3: CASSAGRAPLNEQYF. The CDR3 DNA is TGTGCTAGCAGCGCTGGCCGGGCGCCCCTAAACGAGCAGTACTTC.

The CDR3 DNA reads as TGCGCCAGCAGCCAACTCTTACTGACTAGCGGGGAAGGGACCCAGTACTTC. This sequence encodes CASSQLLLTSGEGTQYF. J is TRBJ2-5 and V is TRBV4-1; TRBD2 agrees at 11 bases. Germline assignment: CDR1 MGHRA and CDR2 YSYEKL. The CDR3 is made up of 17 amino acids. V was pared by 2 bases and J by 7 bases, with 12 bases of the junction left unmatched.

The rearrangement links TRBV6-6 to TRBJ1-1, with 8 bases matching TRBD1. V was pared by 2 bases and J by 1 base, with 0 bases of the junction left unmatched. CDR1 MNHNY and CDR2 SVGAGI come from the germline V gene (reference sequence). There are 14 residues in the CDR3. The CDR3 coding sequence is TGTGCCAGCAGTTACGGGACAGGGAACACTGAAGCTTTCTTT. Amino acids: CASSYGTGNTEAFF.

J is TRBJ2-3 and V is TRBV5-6, with D possibly matching TRBD2 (5 bases). CDR3 length: 14 residues. CDR1 is SGHDT, CDR2 YYEEEE, per germline. V was shortened by 0 bases and J by 6 bases, with 11 bases between the two germline ends. The CDR3 coding sequence is TGTGCCAGCAGCTTGGGACTAATGGGGGATACGCAGTATTTT. Translated, it gives CASSLGLMGDTQYF.

This rearrangement joins TRBV19 to TRBJ2-7, with TRBD1 matching 11 bases. V gave up 5 bases and J gave up 4 bases; unmatched junction bases: 10. The CDR3 has 16 residues. Germline V gene data show CDR1 as LNHDA and CDR2 as SQIVND (reference sequence). This CDR3 reads CASSLLPGQGEYEQYF. CDR3 nucleotide sequence: TGTGCCAGTAGTCTGCTTCCGGGACAGGGGGAGTACGAGCAGTACTTC.

The table lists this clone with a few counts. The chain joins TRBV6-6 to TRBJ2-1; D might be TRBD2 (5 bases). The germline V gene encodes CDR1 MNHNY and CDR2 SVGAGI (reference sequence). This CDR3 has 15 residues. The V end lost 5 bases, the J end lost 5 bases, and 16 bases lay between the germline ends. The CDR3 sequence: CASSPRATGHNEQFF. The CDR3 coding sequence is TGTGCCAGCAGTCCGCGGGCAACGGGCCACAATGAGCAGTTCTTC.

The genes are TRBV10-3 and TRBJ2-6; perhaps TRBD2 as D (5 bases). The V end lost 4 bases, the J end lost 0 bases, and 13 bases lay between the germline ends. CDR1 is ENHRY, CDR2 SYGVKD, per germline. The CDR3 loop spans 17 amino acids. The CDR3 here is CAISGPRGYSGANVLTF. The CDR3 region has the DNA TGTGCCATCAGTGGGCCCCGGGGTTACTCTGGGGCCAACGTCCTGACTTTC.

Remarks on this clone: The sample holds other DNA sequences that translate to the same CDR3. The chain carries TRBV7-2 and TRBJ2-3; D is unresolved. The CDR3 is 14 amino acids. Germline CDR1 reads SGHTA; CDR2 reads FQGNSA. With 1 base removed from V and 1 base from J, the gap between germline ends came to 6 bases. The CDR3 DNA follows: TGTGCCAGCAGCTTAGAAGGCGGCACAGATACGCAGTATTTT. It is translated as CASSLEGGTDTQYF.

V gene TRBV5-1 combines with J gene TRBJ2-5; possibly TRBD1 for D (6 bases). Germline V lookup: CDR1 SGHRS, CDR2 YFSETQ. Between the trimmed V and J ends, which lost 0 bases and 9 bases, there was a span of 12 bases. This CDR3 has 13 residues. The CDR3 is CASSLAGSGAQYF. CDR3 DNA sequence: TGCGCCAGCAGCTTGGCGGGATCAGGGGCCCAGTACTTC.

V usage is TRBV11-2 and J usage is TRBJ2-2, with 10 bases identical to TRBD2. There are 14 residues in the CDR3. The germline gives CDR1 SGHAT, CDR2 FQNNGV. V trimming: 4 bases; J trimming: 7 bases; junction bases outside the gene matches: 3. The CDR3 reads CASSSWTSGGELFF. The CDR3 nucleotides are TGTGCCAGCAGCTCCTGGACTAGCGGCGGGGAGCTGTTTTTT.

The chain joins TRBV27 to TRBJ2-4; no firm D call. Deletions cut 3 bases from V and 0 bases from J, with 9 bases between. This CDR3 is built from 15 residues. Germline V CDR1 and CDR2: MNHEY, SMNVEV (reference sequence). The CDR3 reads CASSLTPLAKNIQYF. In nucleotides, the CDR3 is TGTGCCAGCAGTTTGACACCTCTAGCCAAAAACATTCAGTACTTC.

The chain couples TRBV2 to TRBJ2-1; D may be TRBD2 (5 bases). CDR3 length: 13 amino acids. The ends were cut back, 4 bases at V and 6 bases at J, with 10 bases in the middle. The V gene's germline CDR1 is SNHLY and CDR2 FYNNEI. CDR3 protein: CASSVGLRNEQFF. For the CDR3, the DNA is TGTGCCAGCAGTGTCGGACTGCGCAATGAGCAGTTCTTC.

The V call is TRBV19, the J call TRBJ2-7; possible D gene TRBD1, 6 bases. Germline V CDR1 and CDR2: LNHDA, SQIVND (reference sequence). V was pared by 4 bases and J by 4 bases, with 11 bases between. The CDR3 has 13 residues. CDR3: CASSKDSLYEQYF. DNA of the CDR3: TGTGCCAGTAGTAAGGACAGCCTATACGAGCAGTACTTC.

The V gene is TRBV4-3, the J gene TRBJ2-2; 10 nucleotides agree with TRBD2. Germline trimming cut 0 bases from V and 4 bases from J; bases unmatched to any gene: 8. The CDR3 runs to 18 residues. Germline CDR1 LGHNA, CDR2 YSLEER. CDR3 coding DNA: TGCGCCAGCAGCCAAGATCTCGTAGCGGGGGGAGTCACCGGGGAGCTGTTTTTT. Its translation: CASSQDLVAGGVTGELFF.

This clone was recorded once. The chain has TRBV5-6 and TRBJ2-3, with D unclear. The CDR3 contains 14 residues. Trimming removed 0 bases from V and 0 bases from J, with 5 bases in between. CDR1 SGHDT and CDR2 YYEEEE come from the germline V gene. CDR3: CASSLAVSTDTQYF. The CDR3, as DNA: TGTGCCAGCAGCTTGGCAGTTAGCACAGATACGCAGTATTTT.

As regards this clone: This sample includes further DNA sequences coding for the same CDR3. The rearrangement links TRBV7-9 to TRBJ1-6; tentatively, D is TRBD1 (5 bases). With 1 base removed from V and 10 bases from J, the gap between germline ends came to 5 bases. This CDR3 is 12 amino acids long. The germline V gene encodes CDR1 SEHNR and CDR2 FQNEAQ (reference sequence). The CDR3 region has the DNA TGTGCCAGCAGCTTAGGGGGCTCACCCCTCCACTTT. Encoded protein: CASSLGGSPLHF.

This clone was detected a few times. V and J are TRBV5-4 and TRBJ2-1; D remains unclear. From germline, CDR1 is SGHNT and CDR2 YYREEE (reference sequence). This CDR3 spans 16 amino acids. V dropped 3 bases and J dropped 0 bases, with 13 bases sitting between them. CDR3 DNA sequence: TGTGCCAGCAGCTCCCCTAAGGGAAACTCCTACAATGAGCAGTTCTTC. Amino acid sequence: CASSSPKGNSYNEQFF.

This clone has more than one count but fewer than ten. V and J are TRBV2 and TRBJ2-7; 8 positions agree with TRBD1. The CDR3 totals 12 residues. Unmatched junction bases numbered 0, after V lost 5 bases and J lost 3 bases. Germline V gives CDR1 SNHLY, CDR2 FYNNEI. Here the CDR3 reads CASSTGGYEQYF. Written as DNA, the CDR3 is TGTGCCAGCAGTACAGGGGGCTACGAGCAGTACTTC.

The V gene is TRBV10-3, the J gene TRBJ2-5, with 13 bases identical to TRBD2. This CDR3 has 14 amino acids. Germline lookup yields CDR1 ENHRY and CDR2 SYGVKD. V trimming: 4 bases; J trimming: 4 bases; junction bases outside the gene matches: 0. The CDR3 loop is CAISGTSGGETQYF. The CDR3 nucleotides are TGTGCCATCAGTGGGACTAGCGGGGGAGAGACCCAGTACTTC.

J is TRBJ2-2 and V is TRBV29-1, with a possible D match to TRBD2 (6 bases). Deletions cut 3 bases from V and 6 bases from J, with 17 bases between. CDR1 and CDR2 from the germline V gene are SQVTM and ANQGSEA. The CDR3 is 15 residues long. CDR3 DNA sequence: TGCAGCGTTGATGAGGGCGGGATGGGATCCGGGGAGCTGTTTTTT. Translation: CSVDEGGMGSGELFF.